What follows describes a single T cell receptor beta chain. What it binds is not known. TCRdb reprocessed the reads with MiXCR, giving one entry per CDR3 protein. The data show hundreds of thousands of distinct CDR3 sequences, under 40% seen once. This sample is part of a study of T cell repertoires in cytomegalovirus infection. Across the study: Peptides in the study included HLA-C-restricted and HLA-B-restricted CMV epitopes. CMV infection and matching HLA type were both indicated by public TCR beta signatures.

Between the trimmed V and J ends, which lost 10 bases and 0 bases, there was a span of 9 bases. Per germline, CDR1 MNHEY and CDR2 SMNVEV (reference sequence). The length of the CDR3 is 13 residues. Findings and limits, study-wide: Clonotypes of TCR beta that were HLA-C-restricted and CMV-specific dominated the ex vivo response. Summed public TCR beta family frequency identified CMV carriers bearing the relevant HLA.

The chain joins TRBV27 to TRBJ2-2; no clear D gene. This sequence was found in a human donor in good health (CMV status not recorded). Some clones in this sample may be carry-over from other donors' samples. This specimen was cultured CD8+ T cells from PBMCs, taken from culture after CMV antigen stimulation. The CDR3 bases are TGTGCCATCGGGCCTTCGAACACCGGGGAGCTGTTTTTT. Amino acids: CAIGPSNTGELFF.